This entry lists 30 T cell receptor beta chains sequenced from one sample in a study of human T cells and chemical hapten exposure. Time point indicated: pre-sensitization, week 0. As to treatment: therapeutic diphenylcyclopropenone sensitization with weekly scalp DPC. TCRdb recomputed calls from the RACE reads with MiXCR, one row per CDR3 protein. Of roughly 100,000 distinct CDR3 sequences listed, 12% were seen once; the top ten hold around 1.6%. Sequences were derived from whole blood, sampled in connection with sensitization to the hapten diphenylcyclopropenone (DPC). The receptors come from a woman in her fifties or sixties with alopecia areata. Some clones in this sample may be carry-over from other donors' samples.

The gene calls are TRBV20-1 and TRBJ2-3; D might be TRBD2 (6 bases). Trimming left V 3 bases short and J 3 bases short, with 10 bases between. Per the germline V gene, CDR1 is DFQATT and CDR2 is SNEGSKA (reference sequence). The CDR3 runs 13 residues. This CDR3 reads CSASGSSTDTQYF. CDR3 DNA: TGCAGTGCTAGCGGGAGTTCGACAGATACGCAGTATTTT.

Many counts were recorded for this clonotype. This rearrangement joins TRBV11-2 to TRBJ1-1; D call uncertain. Germline CDR1 SGHAT, CDR2 FQNNGV. The CDR3 has 15 residues. The V end lost 5 bases, the J end lost 6 bases, and 19 bases lay between the germline ends. In DNA form, the CDR3 reads TGTGCCAGCAGCCCAAGAGAGGACTGGGATGCTGAAGCTTTCTTT. Its protein is CASSPREDWDAEAFF.

The chain is built from TRBV5-1 and TRBJ2-2, with TRBD1 identical over 7 bases. With V trimmed by 7 bases and J by 4 bases, 7 bases remained unmatched. Germline assignment: CDR1 SGHRS and CDR2 YFSETQ. This CDR3 has 14 residues. The CDR3 sequence: CASRRDSSTGELFF. The CDR3 DNA sequence: TGCGCCAGCCGTAGGGACAGTTCCACCGGGGAGCTGTTTTTT.

A few counts support this clonotype. This chain uses TRBV5-1 with TRBJ1-2; D call uncertain. Germline loops: CDR1 SGHRS, CDR2 YFSETQ. V dropped 3 bases and J dropped 6 bases, with 9 bases sitting between them. The CDR3 has 12 residues. DNA for the CDR3: TGCGCCAGCAGCTCGGCCAACGATGGCTACACCTTC. This sequence encodes CASSSANDGYTF.

V is TRBV6-2 or TRBV6-3 and J is TRBJ1-6; TRBD1 matches at 7 bases. Trimming removed 6 bases from V and 10 bases from J; junction bases left unmatched: 9. Germline CDR1 reads MNHEY; CDR2 reads SVGEGT. This CDR3 region has 14 residues. CDR3 in amino acids: CASSATGDGSPLHF. The CDR3 DNA reads as TGTGCCAGCAGCGCCACAGGGGATGGATCACCCCTCCACTTT.

The chain links TRBV3-1 to TRBJ2-5; perhaps TRBD1 as D (7 bases). The CDR3 totals 15 residues. The ends were cut back, 1 base at V and 9 bases at J, with 18 bases in the middle. From germline, CDR1 is LGHDT and CDR2 YNNKEL (reference sequence). CDR3 in amino acids: CASSQGPGGQTSQYF. The DNA of the CDR3 is TGTGCCAGCAGCCAAGGCCCAGGGGGGCAAACATCCCAGTACTTC.

The chain joins TRBV18 to TRBJ1-1; D unclear. The germline V gene has CDR1 KGHSH and CDR2 LQKENI. The CDR3 totals 17 residues. V lost 4 bases and J lost 1, with 19 bases in between. The CDR3 here is CASSLLPTDDSNTEAFF. In DNA, the CDR3 is TGTGCCAGCTCACTACTCCCCACAGACGACTCGAACACTGAAGCTTTCTTT.

This clonotype was recorded many times. The rearrangement uses TRBV3-1 and TRBJ2-7, with 9 positions matching TRBD2. Germline values: CDR1 LGHDT, CDR2 YNNKEL (reference sequence). CDR3 length: 15 residues. V shed 5 bases, J shed 3 bases, and the junction held 8 bases outside the gene matches. The CDR3 DNA follows: TGTGCCAGCAGCAATGGGCTAGCGGGGAGCTACGAGCAGTACTTC. Its translation: CASSNGLAGSYEQYF.

This clonotype showed up many times. The chain has TRBV7-8 and TRBJ2-3; D assignment may be TRBD1 or TRBD2 (5 bases each). The germline CDR1 and CDR2 sequences are SGHVS and FQNEAQ. V dropped 0 bases and J dropped 10 bases, with 23 bases sitting between them. The CDR3 spans 17 residues. The CDR3 DNA is TGTGCCAGCAGCTTAGCCCCAGAACCCGGGCTCCGAGGGGCGCAGTATTTT. Protein sequence: CASSLAPEPGLRGAQYF.

The table lists this clonotype with a few counts. The chain recombines TRBV4-3 with TRBJ2-6, with TRBD2 identical over 7 bases. The length of the CDR3 is 18 residues. Trimming removed 0 bases from V and 2 bases from J; junction bases left unmatched: 7. Germline assignment: CDR1 LGHNA and CDR2 YSLEER. The CDR3: CASSQDFKAGAGANVLTF. CDR3 nucleotides: TGCGCCAGCAGCCAAGACTTTAAGGCGGGGGCTGGGGCCAACGTCCTGACTTTC.

The chain uses TRBV28 and TRBJ2-4; 11 nucleotides agree with TRBD2. Trimming took 7 bases from V and 6 from J; bases not matched to a gene: 2. There are 13 residues in the CDR3. Germline values: CDR1 MDHEN, CDR2 SYDVKM. The CDR3 loop reads CASTGLAVNIQYF. In DNA, the CDR3 is TGTGCCAGCACGGGACTAGCGGTAAACATTCAGTACTTC.

This rearrangement joins TRBV5-1 to TRBJ2-6, with D unresolved. Between the trimmed V and J ends, which lost 6 bases and 2 bases, there was a span of 12 bases. The CDR3 extends over 15 amino acids. Germline V gives CDR1 SGHRS, CDR2 YFSETQ. The CDR3 reads CASTLDLAGANVLTF. The DNA of the CDR3 is TGCGCCAGCACTCTCGATCTAGCTGGGGCCAACGTCCTGACTTTC.

This clonotype was seen a handful of times. The rearrangement links TRBV19 to TRBJ2-2; D not certain. Germline V gene sequence: CDR1 LNHDA, CDR2 SQIVND (reference sequence). V lost 3 bases and J 4 bases, leaving 15 bases between the germline ends. The CDR3 extends over 16 amino acids. As DNA, the CDR3 is TGTGCCAGTAGTATCCCCCCGGTTGGGTCCACCGGGGAGCTGTTTTTT. Its translation: CASSIPPVGSTGELFF.

This clonotype was counted between two and nine times. V is TRBV5-6 and J is TRBJ2-3, with D unresolved. The CDR3 has 14 residues. Germline V lookup: CDR1 SGHDT, CDR2 YYEEEE. V gave up 3 bases and J gave up 2 bases, with 10 bases separating them. The CDR3 DNA sequence: TGTGCCAGCAGCTCGAATAGCCCCACAGATACGCAGTATTTT. Protein sequence: CASSSNSPTDTQYF.

This clonotype occurred many times. The rearrangement links TRBV25-1 to TRBJ1-6, with TRBD1 matching over 7 bases. The CDR3 is 15 residues long. V dropped 6 bases and J dropped 7; count of bases not matched to a gene: 9. Per the germline V gene, CDR1 is MGHDK and CDR2 is SYGVNS. In nucleotides, the CDR3 is TGTGCCAGCAGCGTCACAGGGGTCAACAATTCACCCCTCCACTTT. This translates into CASSVTGVNNSPLHF. Complete variable domain (other parts from reference TRBV25-1 and TRBJ1-6): EADIYQTPRYLVIGTGKKITLECSQTMGHDKMYWYQQDPGMELHLIHYSYGVNSTEKGDLSSESTVSRIRTEHFPLTLESARPSHTSQYLCASSVTGVNNSPLHFGNGTRLTVT.

Here the CDR3 DNA reads TGTGCCAGCAGCAGAACAGGGGCCCCGTTCTCCTACGAGCAGTACTTC. Protein: CASSRTGAPFSYEQYF. The chain joins TRBV7-9 to TRBJ2-7, with 7 bases aligning to TRBD1. The CDR3 spans 16 residues. The germline gives CDR1 SEHNR, CDR2 FQNEAQ (reference sequence). Trimming at V came to 5 bases and at J to 0 bases, leaving 10 bases not matched to a gene.

V and J are TRBV6-2 or TRBV6-3 and TRBJ2-7; D might be TRBD1 (6 bases). Germline loops: CDR1 MNHEY, CDR2 SVGEGT. The CDR3 runs to 16 residues. The ends were cut back, 5 bases at V and 6 bases at J, with 23 bases in the middle. The CDR3 nucleotides are TGTGCCAGCAGTAACGACAGGACCCCCTCCCCGGCCGAGCAGTACTTC. This sequence encodes CASSNDRTPSPAEQYF.

V and J are TRBV7-6 and TRBJ2-1, with TRBD2 matching 11 bases. Germline V gene sequence: CDR1 SGHVS, CDR2 FNYEAQ. V shed 2 bases, J shed 2 bases, and the junction held 5 bases outside the gene matches. This CDR3 spans 17 amino acids. This CDR3 is CASSLLLAGGAYNEQFF. In nucleotides, the CDR3 is TGTGCCAGCAGCTTATTGCTAGCGGGAGGAGCCTACAATGAGCAGTTCTTC.

This clonotype was detected a few times. The chain couples TRBV6-2 or TRBV6-3 to TRBJ1-1; D remains ambiguous. V dropped 8 bases and J dropped 5 bases, with 12 bases sitting between them. CDR1 and CDR2 from the germline V gene are MNHEY and SVGEGT. The length of the CDR3 is 12 residues. The CDR3 DNA follows: TGTGCCAGCCGAGAGAGGACGACTGAAGCTTTCTTT. Protein: CASRERTTEAFF.

V is TRBV7-8 and J is TRBJ1-2; D is undetermined. Germline-derived CDR1 and CDR2 are SGHVS and FQNEAQ. The CDR3 runs to 15 residues. The germline V and J ends were trimmed by 1 base and 4 bases, with 13 bases remaining between them. DNA for the CDR3: TGTGCCAGCAGCTTAGAAGGGATAGGGATCTATGGCTACACCTTC. This codes for CASSLEGIGIYGYTF.

This clonotype was recorded a few times. This chain's CDR3 is CASSLGPSPLHF. CDR3 in DNA: TGTGCCAGCAGCCTAGGACCTTCACCCCTCCACTTT. The chain carries TRBV12-3 or TRBV12-4 and TRBJ1-6; no clear D gene. This CDR3 comprises 12 residues. V lost 6 bases to trimming and J lost 9 bases, with 9 bases between them.

This clonotype appeared a few times. The rearrangement joins TRBV7-9 to TRBJ1-4, with D uncertain. Germline V lookup: CDR1 SEHNR, CDR2 FQNEAQ (reference sequence). The CDR3 sequence is 13 residues long. Between the trimmed V and J ends, which lost 4 bases and 5 bases, there was a span of 8 bases. CDR3 bases: TGTGCCAGCAGCTCTGGACGGAATGAAAAACTGTTTTTT. This sequence encodes CASSSGRNEKLFF.

The chain couples TRBV5-1 to TRBJ2-5, with a possible D match to TRBD1 (6 bases). Trimming removed 4 bases at V and 1 base at J, with 11 bases between. The CDR3 totals 14 residues. Germline V gene sequence: CDR1 SGHRS, CDR2 YFSETQ. CDR3 in DNA: TGCGCCAGCAGCGGAACAGGGCTCCAAGAGACCCAGTACTTC. Translation: CASSGTGLQETQYF.

This clonotype was recorded at least ten times. The chain links TRBV18 to TRBJ2-4; TRBD1 matches at 8 bases. There are 15 residues in the CDR3. Losses at the gene ends were 6 bases for V and 1 base for J; bases not matched to a gene: 5. Germline lookup yields CDR1 KGHSH and CDR2 LQKENI. DNA for the CDR3: TGTGCCAGCTCGATGGACAGGGTCGCCAAAAACATTCAGTACTTC. It yields the protein CASSMDRVAKNIQYF.

This clonotype was counted only a few times. V usage is TRBV6-5 and J usage is TRBJ2-3; TRBD2 agrees at 16 bases. CDR3 length equals 18 residues. V lost 2 bases and J lost 5; bases outside the gene matches: 7. Looked up from germline, CDR1 is MNHEY and CDR2 is SVGAGI. CDR3 in DNA: TGTGCCAGCAGTTACGATGGGACTAGCGGGAGGGCCATAGATACGCAGTATTTT. Its translation is CASSYDGTSGRAIDTQYF.

In this sample, this clonotype turned up a few times. The V call is TRBV6-5, the J call TRBJ2-4; weak D call: TRBD1 (6 bases). CDR1 MNHEY and CDR2 SVGAGI come from the germline V gene. The CDR3 is made up of 14 amino acids. Between the trimmed V and J ends, which lost 6 bases and 0 bases, there was a span of 9 bases. CDR3: CASRRTVAKNIQYF. In DNA, the CDR3 is TGTGCCAGCAGGAGGACAGTAGCCAAAAACATTCAGTACTTC.

This clonotype has only a few counts. A junction end diverges from the germline sequence, so it may reflect a read error. V and J are TRBV6-5 and TRBJ1-2; 9 positions agree with TRBD1. This CDR3 has 11 residues. Germline CDR1 and CDR2: MNHEY and SVGAGI. CDR3 sequence (DNA): TGTGCCAGCGGACAGGGGAGCCCAAAGGTATTC. This codes for CASGQGSPKVF.

This clonotype has only a few counts. CDR3 sequence: CASSARQGVRSPLHF. CDR3 nucleotide sequence: TGTGCCAGCAGCGCCCGACAGGGAGTAAGGTCACCCCTCCACTTT. This sequence joins TRBV9 and TRBJ1-6, with 7 bases lining up with TRBD1. The germline V gene has CDR1 SGDLS and CDR2 YYNGEE. The V segment lost 3 bases and the J segment 10 bases; nucleotides outside the gene matches: 10. The CDR3 loop spans 15 amino acids.

The sample holds a few counts of this clonotype. The chain combines TRBV9 with TRBJ2-5; D possibly corresponds to TRBD2 (5 bases). Germline V lookup: CDR1 SGDLS, CDR2 YYNGEE. Trimming left V 1 base short and J 3 bases short, with 13 bases between. The CDR3 has 15 residues. For the CDR3, the DNA is TGTGCCAGCAGCGTAACTGGACTGTCAAAAGAGACCCAGTACTTC. Its translation: CASSVTGLSKETQYF.

The chain links TRBV2 to TRBJ2-1; TRBD2 is a possible D gene (5 bases). CDR1 SNHLY and CDR2 FYNNEI come from the germline V gene. V lost 2 bases and J lost 4, with 12 bases in between. CDR3 length: 15 amino acids. CDR3 loop: CASSELGGAYNEQFF. As DNA, the CDR3 is TGTGCCAGCAGTGAACTAGGAGGCGCATACAATGAGCAGTTCTTC.